This is a list of T cell receptor beta chains from one sample in a study of blood T cell repertoires in COVID-19. Some clones are missing from TCRdb's copy, which holds only in-frame ones; the method was immunoSEQ multiplex PCR. The sample records about 200,000 clones, approximately 90% being singletons. Sequencing was performed on peripheral blood. Receptors originate from a man aged 50-60 years with COVID-19, enrolled during active disease. Both conserved end residues are trimmed from each CDR3.

V,CDR3
TRBV19,ASSSSNEKLF
TRBV6-4,ASSESSGANVLT
TRBV24-1,ATSVPNRTEAF
TRBV5-1,ASSLEFRSTDTQY
TRBV5-1,ASSRDTNTEAF
TRBV5-4,ASSLDLAGRGEQY
TRBV11-2,ASSSALMEEKLF
TRBV4-2,ASSQDPKAGNTIY
TRBV27,ASTVAYSITGELF
TRBV7-6,ASSRTGVGANVLT
TRBV5-1,ASSRQGDTGELF
TRBV27,ASSPLPDNEQF
TRBV10-1,ASSHNRGPGELF
TRBV3-1/TRBV3-2,ASSQGVLQGSSPLH
TRBV5-4,ASSLAGTDGYT
TRBV5-4,AGSTGGGPGRDEQY
TRBV4-2,ASSQEQTSGAGAQY
TRBV9,ASSSQETQY
TRBV12-5,ASGLVRGWGELIGRVNTEAF
TRBV6-4,ASSDCRTRNTGELF
TRBV12-3/TRBV12-4,ASSLGGNTEAF
TRBV6-2/TRBV6-3,ASSTYSAGGLGETQY
TRBV7-8,ASSLSGFARYTGELF
TRBV9,ASSVSSGSLAKNIQY
TRBV19,ASSMTSGPNEQF
TRBV5-1,ASSLAGGPNEQF
TRBV30,AWRRGSPPDTQY
TRBV5-4,ASSQTGKYEQY
TRBV13,ASSTRGLSGGETQY
TRBV3-1/TRBV3-2,ASSPGLAGGKEQF
TRBV5-5,ASSLASGLSIYGYT
TRBV19,ASNHRGLNTDTQY
TRBV15,ATSRDPAGAEQY
TRBV12-3/TRBV12-4,ASSRSDTQY
TRBV30,AWSVPGTEINSNQPQH
TRBV5-6,ASSTAGLFAYEQY
TRBV6-6,ASSLAGAGEAF
TRBV27,ASRDRAGGGAGETQY
TRBV6-5,ASKTGGSPDTQY
TRBV19,ASSMPGYNSPLH
TRBV7-9,ASSPGTGSPGYGYT
TRBV6-4,ASSPGLSYGYT
TRBV7-9,ASSLGTGKETQY
TRBV3-1/TRBV3-2,ASSQVIAGPNYNEQF
TRBV7-9,ASSFSSSGQTRDEQY
TRBV5-1,ASSSRGSGDTQY
TRBV12-3/TRBV12-4,ASRPQGAFGYT
TRBV6-5,ASSYTYNRGEAF
TRBV25-1,ASSASGSYEQY
TRBV4-2,ASSQESFRTGDTYEQY
TRBV7-8,ASSLRASGTGETQY
TRBV19,ASRGGEANTGELF
TRBV6-5,ASSYATGNTEAF
TRBV5-1,ASSPTLQGLGGYT
TRBV15,ATSRGGGGEQY
TRBV12-5,ASAPPGLAYNEQF
TRBV18,ASSPRASGDTGELF
TRBV30,AGSAGVWVSSTEAF
TRBV14,ASSQDTTQETQY
TRBV7-8,ASSLEGQFLGNTIY